The rows below give T cell receptor beta chains drawn from one sample of a study of molecular identifiers for immune sequencing clone quantification. MiXCR, run by TCRdb on the PCR reads, gives a single entry per CDR3 protein. Of a few hundred thousand distinct CDR3 sequences listed, 20% to 25% are singletons. Sequenced input: naive CD8+ T cells from blood, with Jurkat cell RNA spiked in. The receptors were gathered from a human donor in good health. Some libraries in this study had Jurkat cell RNA spiked in. Both conserved end residues are part of each CDR3. A D gene is named only where the DNA matches it firmly.

j_call	v_call	d_call	cdr3_aa
TRBJ1-5	TRBV6-2/TRBV6-3	TRBD1	CASSSGTASNQPQHF
TRBJ1-1	TRBV14	TRBD1	CASSQKTGANTEAFF
TRBJ2-7	TRBV19	TRBD1	CASSGTEKHSSYEQYF
TRBJ2-7	TRBV28	NA	CASISKLLSYEQYF
TRBJ1-2	TRBV4-3	NA	CASSQDWGGGRDYGYTF
TRBJ2-1	TRBV7-9	NA	CASSLGGSSYNEQSF
TRBJ2-7	TRBV28	NA	CASSSPDTLPRDEQYF
TRBJ1-2	TRBV5-4	NA	CASSLKGSFYGYTF
TRBJ2-1	TRBV5-5	NA	CASETMRYNNEQFF
TRBJ1-6	TRBV7-2	NA	CASSLGLNGDSPLHF
TRBJ2-1	TRBV6-2/TRBV6-3	NA	CASSYSGKNEQFF